The TCR beta chain under discussion was sequenced for a study of PD-L1 blockade in urothelial cancer. Study details: Analyzed time points were 3 weeks (second dose) and 6 weeks after therapy began.

Trimming stripped 1 base from V and 4 bases from J, with 7 bases between. CDR1 is SGHNT, CDR2 YENEEA, per germline. This CDR3 is built from 13 residues. The method was immunoSEQ multiplex PCR; TCRdb's version includes in-frame clones alone and lacks a portion of them. The table includes roughly 44,000 clones, roughly four fifths detected once. This clone was picked up a small number of times. The sequencing here drew on PBMCs, taken around atezolizumab (anti-PD-L1) treatment. The clonotype was recovered from an older man with urothelial cancer. The genes are TRBV11-3 and TRBJ1-1; D is ambiguous. The CDR3 here is CASSLGRATEAFF. The CDR3 DNA follows: TGTGCCAGCAGCTTAGGAAGAGCCACTGAAGCTTTCTTT.